The subject of this entry is one TCR delta chain. For this DNA, TCRdb reports the protein of a much larger clone, which diverges at residue 13, most likely from a read error; the protein presented here is translated directly from the DNA. Other DNA sequences in the same sample also yield this CDR3. The record originates from a study of γδ T cells in repeated Plasmodium falciparum infection. Gammadelta T cells were flow-sorted from PBMC into Vgamma9/Vdelta2+ and Vdelta2-negative populations for bulk analysis. V lost 0 bases to trimming and J lost 4 bases, with 31 bases between them. Germline assignment: CDR1 TSWWSYY and CDR2 QGS. The CDR3 spans 24 residues. TCRdb reapplied CATT to the multiplex PCR reads. The sample includes tens of thousands of delta-chain clones, 1.7% of them seen just once.

The rearrangement links TRDV1 to TRDJ3, with D perhaps matching TRDD2 (6 bases). The sequence was obtained from a pool of human donors (malaria-infected and uninfected, not separated). The sample comprised gamma-delta T cells from blood. CDR3 in amino acids: CALGELGSSRLLHPFLWDTRQMFF. Written as DNA, the CDR3 is TGTGCTCTTGGGGAACTAGGTTCCTCCAGATTACTGCACCCTTTCCTATGGGACACCCGACAGATGTTTTTC.